The 10 T cell receptor beta chains given below trace back to one sample, sequenced in a study of tumor-infiltrating lymphocytes in primary liver carcinoma. TCR beta cDNA was reverse-transcribed from about 500 ng of total RNA. The reaction used a constant-region primer and ProtoScript II reverse transcriptase. Investigators got TCR beta libraries out of three nested multiplex PCR rounds, done with slightly modified ARM-PCR. Amplification in the first two PCR rounds was performed using TRBV1-TRBV30 forward primers and a C-beta reverse primer for approximately 10 cycles each. TCRdb redid the calling of the multiplex PCR reads with MiXCR, one entry per CDR3 protein. The sample includes roughly 91,000 distinct CDR3 sequences, around 63% of them seen just once. Co-extracting RNA and DNA was done with roughly 18-32 mg of unsorted bulk tissue as input. What was sequenced was liver tumor tissue from sampling region 5. Subset denoted: tumor region T5, tumor centre. The receptors were gathered from a woman aged 60 to 75 with primary liver carcinoma and hepatitis B virus infection.

Comment on this clonotype: An end of the junction differs from the germline gene, which may be a read error. V gene TRBV4-2 combines with J gene TRBJ2-2; TRBD1 aligns across 7 bases. The CDR3 extends over 14 amino acids. Germline V gene data show CDR1 as LGHNA and CDR2 as YNFKEQ. CDR3 sequence (DNA): TGTGCCAGCCAGTCCGCCTCGGTCACAGGGGAGCTGGTTTTT. Translated, it gives CASQSASVTGELVF.

This clonotype was recorded a few times. CDR3 nucleotide sequence: TGTGCCGGTAGTCTCTACCAGACTGGCCCCGGGGAGCTGTTTTTT. Residues: CAGSLYQTGPGELFF. V and J are TRBV28 and TRBJ2-2, with unresolved D. The V gene lost 11 bases and the J gene lost 6 bases, with 22 bases spanning the gap. This CDR3 is 15 amino acids long. CDR1 and CDR2 (germline): MDHEN, SYDVKM.

For this clonotype: A read error is possible here, since a much larger clone lies one base away. This CDR3 reads CATRTEGYIEAFF. The CDR3 coding sequence is TGTGCCACCAGGACGGAGGGTTACATTGAAGCTTTCTTT. The rearrangement links TRBV10-3 to TRBJ1-1; unclear D gene. Germline CDR1 and CDR2: ENHRY and SYGVKD. V was cut by 10 bases and J by 7 bases, with 19 bases left in between. The CDR3 totals 13 residues.

With respect to this clonotype: This may be a read error: a much more frequent sequence differs by one nucleotide. This sequence joins TRBV4-1 and TRBJ2-1, with TRBD2 as a possible D gene (6 bases). The germline V gene has CDR1 MGHRA and CDR2 YSYEKL. The CDR3 runs to 15 residues. The ends were cut back, 1 base at V and 6 bases at J, with 13 bases in the middle. In DNA, the CDR3 is TGCGCCAGCAGCCAAGGGACTAACGGGACCAATGAGCAGTTCTTC. This sequence encodes CASSQGTNGTNEQFF.

This clonotype was found once. Mismatch with germline at one junction end may stem from a read error. The chain links TRBV11-3 to TRBJ1-1; D gene ambiguous. Germline lookup yields CDR1 SGHNT and CDR2 YENEEA. CDR3 length: 14 residues. The CDR3 loop reads CSSSQDCLNAEAFF. DNA for the CDR3: TGTTCCAGCAGCCAGGACTGCTTGAACGCTGAAGCTTTCTTT.

As for this clonotype: This CDR3 fails to terminate in the conserved phenylalanine or tryptophan, so it likely reflects a read error. V gene TRBV11-3 combines with J gene TRBJ2-1, with D perhaps matching TRBD2 (5 bases). Trimming stripped 5 bases from V and 8 bases from J, with 16 bases between. The CDR3 totals 14 residues. The germline V gene encodes CDR1 SGHNT and CDR2 YENEEA. CDR3 sequence: CASSRGLSGDEQFL. The CDR3 coding sequence is TGTGCCAGCAGCCGTGGACTGTCGGGTGATGAGCAGTTCCTC.

Comments on this clonotype: The conserved phenylalanine or tryptophan normally closing the CDR3 is absent here, so this likely arose from a read error. The rearrangement uses TRBV5-6 and TRBJ2-1; D is unclear. This CDR3 comprises 15 residues. The V gene's germline CDR1 is SGHDT and CDR2 YYEEEE. The V gene lost 0 bases and the J gene lost 8 bases, with 15 bases spanning the gap. CDR3 protein: CASSLGLHRGDEQFS. The CDR3 bases are TGTGCCAGCAGCTTGGGGCTACATCGTGGGGATGAGCAGTTCTCC.

Points on this clonotype: One junction end disagrees with the germline gene, perhaps due to a read error. The V call is TRBV24-1, the J call TRBJ2-1; TRBD2 agrees at 11 bases. Germline V gives CDR1 KGHDR, CDR2 SFDVKD. The CDR3 has 16 residues. The CDR3 reads CATSDTTSGKYNDQFF. CDR3 coding DNA: TGTGCCACCAGTGATACGACTAGCGGGAAATACAATGATCAGTTCTTC.

As concerns this clonotype: This CDR3 fails to terminate in the conserved phenylalanine or tryptophan, so it likely reflects a read error. The V call is TRBV10-1, the J call TRBJ2-2; no firm D call. This CDR3 region has 14 residues. The germline CDR1 and CDR2 sequences are WNHNN and SYGVQD (reference sequence). The V end was cut by 6 bases, the J end by 0 bases, with 8 bases between. The CDR3 DNA follows: TGCGCCAGCAGAAACGGGCCGAACACCGGGGAGCTGTTTCTT. Protein: CASRNGPNTGELFL.

About this clonotype: Since a much larger clone is just one base distant, this may be a read error. This chain joins TRBV30 and TRBJ2-3; TRBD2 aligns across 8 bases. The CDR3 spans 15 residues. The germline gives CDR1 GTSNPN, CDR2 SVGIG (reference sequence). J was trimmed by 6 bases and V by 2 bases; bases with no gene match: 10. DNA for the CDR3: TGTGCCTGGAGTCGTGATAGCGGGATGCGGGATACGCAGTATTTT. Protein: CAWSRDSGMRDTQYF.